This T cell receptor (beta chain) was retrieved from a study of early T cells in non-severe SARS-CoV-2 infection. The sample holds many counts of this clonotype. Germline V gives CDR1 DFQATT, CDR2 SNEGSKA (reference sequence). This CDR3 is built from 14 residues. J gave up 7 bases and V 3 bases, and 6 bases lay outside the gene matches. TCRdb reprocessed the 5' RACE reads with MiXCR, giving one entry per CDR3 protein. Here the sample spans about 46,000 distinct CDR3 sequences, around 10% being singletons. The chain carries TRBV20-1 and TRBJ2-1; 10 nucleotides align to TRBD2. The material sequenced was whole blood, taken at baseline. The receptor's source is an adult who was a healthcare worker with PCR-confirmed SARS-CoV-2 infection or an uninfected control (not recorded which). The CDR3 sequence: CSAREAGGPNEQFF. CDR3 nucleotides: TGCAGTGCTAGGGAAGCGGGGGGGCCGAATGAGCAGTTCTTC.